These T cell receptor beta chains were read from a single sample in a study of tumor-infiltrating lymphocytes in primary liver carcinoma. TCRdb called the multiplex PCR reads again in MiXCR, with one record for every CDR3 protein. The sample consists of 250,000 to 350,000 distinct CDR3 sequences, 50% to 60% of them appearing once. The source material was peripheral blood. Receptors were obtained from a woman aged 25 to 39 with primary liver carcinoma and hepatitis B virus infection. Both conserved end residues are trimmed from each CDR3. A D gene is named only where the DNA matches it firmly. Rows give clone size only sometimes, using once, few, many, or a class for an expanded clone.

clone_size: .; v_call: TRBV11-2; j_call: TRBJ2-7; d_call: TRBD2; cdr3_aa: ASSLGVAGEHFYEQY
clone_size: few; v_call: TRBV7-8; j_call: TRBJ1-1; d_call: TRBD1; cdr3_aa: ASSLAPTGSVIMNTEAF
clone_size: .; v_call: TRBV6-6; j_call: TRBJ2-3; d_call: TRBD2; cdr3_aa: ASQGAGGMDTQY
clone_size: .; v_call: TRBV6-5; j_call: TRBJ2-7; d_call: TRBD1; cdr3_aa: ASSYTGTVMGEQY
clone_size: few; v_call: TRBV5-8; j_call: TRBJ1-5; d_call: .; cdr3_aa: ASSLQWSQPQH
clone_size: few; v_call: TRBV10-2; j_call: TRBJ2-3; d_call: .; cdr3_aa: ASSEQGVGTDTQY
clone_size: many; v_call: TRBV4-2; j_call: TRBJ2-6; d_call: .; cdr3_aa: ASSQDRLSSGANVLT
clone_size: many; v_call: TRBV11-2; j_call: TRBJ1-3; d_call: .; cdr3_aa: ASSRVRSGNTIY
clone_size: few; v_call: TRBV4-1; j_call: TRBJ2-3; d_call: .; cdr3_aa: ASSQDRAAPSTDTQY
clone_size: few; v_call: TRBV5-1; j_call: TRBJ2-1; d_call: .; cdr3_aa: ASSLLVGLELF
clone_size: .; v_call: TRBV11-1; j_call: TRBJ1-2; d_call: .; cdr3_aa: GSSLGTGGGYGYT
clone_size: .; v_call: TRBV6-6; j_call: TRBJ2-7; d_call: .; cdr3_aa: ASSSFGPYEQY
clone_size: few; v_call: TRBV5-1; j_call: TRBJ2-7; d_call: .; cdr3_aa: ASRLQGYEQY
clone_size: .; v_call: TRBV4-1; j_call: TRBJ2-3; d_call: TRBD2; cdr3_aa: ASSKGRLAGGPTDTQY
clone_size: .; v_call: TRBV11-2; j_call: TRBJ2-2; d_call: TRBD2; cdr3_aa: ASSLVGLAGAGGGLF
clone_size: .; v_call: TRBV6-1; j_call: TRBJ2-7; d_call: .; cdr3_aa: ASSEGPRNTYEQY
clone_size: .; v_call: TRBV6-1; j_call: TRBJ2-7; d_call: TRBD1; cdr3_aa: AGTWTGGTYEQY
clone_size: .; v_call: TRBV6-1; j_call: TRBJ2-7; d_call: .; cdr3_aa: ASSSRSGEQY
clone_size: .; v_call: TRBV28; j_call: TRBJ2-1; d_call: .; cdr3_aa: ASSSLIIDQGNEQF
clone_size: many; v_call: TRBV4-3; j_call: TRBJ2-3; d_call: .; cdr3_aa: ASSQAPGISTDTQY
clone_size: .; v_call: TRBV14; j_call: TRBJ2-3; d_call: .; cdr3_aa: ASSLGVAWHTDTQY
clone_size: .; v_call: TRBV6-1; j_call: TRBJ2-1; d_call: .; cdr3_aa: ASSPAGWGEQF
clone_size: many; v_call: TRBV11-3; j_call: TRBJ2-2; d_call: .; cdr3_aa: ASSPLDAIGELF
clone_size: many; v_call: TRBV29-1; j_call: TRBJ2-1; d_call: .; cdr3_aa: SVDRGLSNEQF
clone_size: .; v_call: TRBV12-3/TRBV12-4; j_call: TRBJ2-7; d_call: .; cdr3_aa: AGSPHTRSYEQY
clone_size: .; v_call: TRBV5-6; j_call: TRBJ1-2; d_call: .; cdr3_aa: TSSLGVREYYGYT
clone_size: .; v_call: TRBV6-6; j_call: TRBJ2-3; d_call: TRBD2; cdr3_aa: ASTIAGGELPDTQY
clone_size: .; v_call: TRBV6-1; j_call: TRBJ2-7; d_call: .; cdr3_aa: ASKKDTVHHYEQY
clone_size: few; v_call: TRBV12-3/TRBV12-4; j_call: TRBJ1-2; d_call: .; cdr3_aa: ASLISNYGYT
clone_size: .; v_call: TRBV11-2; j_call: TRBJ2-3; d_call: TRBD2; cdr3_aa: ASTSAWASGPKDTQY
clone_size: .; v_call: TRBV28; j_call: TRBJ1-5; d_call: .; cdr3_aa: ASTRGYQPQH
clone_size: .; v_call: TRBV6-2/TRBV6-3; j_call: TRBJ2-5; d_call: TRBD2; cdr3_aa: ASSFLTSGLSSYNEQY
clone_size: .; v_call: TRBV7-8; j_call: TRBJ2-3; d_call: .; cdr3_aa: ASRAGYDSDTQY
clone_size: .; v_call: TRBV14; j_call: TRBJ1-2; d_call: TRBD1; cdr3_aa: ASSSDRGLRGYT
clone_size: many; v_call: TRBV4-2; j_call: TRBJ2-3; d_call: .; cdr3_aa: ASSQDGVARDTQY
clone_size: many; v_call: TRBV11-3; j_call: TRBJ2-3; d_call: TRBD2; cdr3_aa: ASSRRAGGSSTDTQY
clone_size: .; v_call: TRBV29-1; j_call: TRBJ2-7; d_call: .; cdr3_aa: SVDSVKHY
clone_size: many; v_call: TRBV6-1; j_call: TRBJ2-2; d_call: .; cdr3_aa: ASVTGWAGELF
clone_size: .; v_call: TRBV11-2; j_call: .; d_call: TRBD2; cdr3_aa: TSSLYRASGMQETQY
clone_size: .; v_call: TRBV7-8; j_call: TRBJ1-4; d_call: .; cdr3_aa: ASSSWGVPTEKLF
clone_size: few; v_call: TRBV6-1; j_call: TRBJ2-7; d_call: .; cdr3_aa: ASGPSGGTTYEQY